This T cell receptor beta chain derives from a study of blood T cell repertoires in COVID-19. Across the whole study: Sample material is recorded as cDNA or gDNA derived from T cells, B-cell-depleted T cells, or PBMCs.

Adults between roughly 18 and 95 years of age took part from approximately 24 US areas. Measured with immunoSEQ multiplex PCR; TCRdb has only the in-frame clones, and not every one. The sample gives roughly 250,000 clones, around 87% of which show up once; approximately 1.7% is in the top ten. Trimming removed 5 bases at V and 2 bases at J, with 15 bases between. The CDR3 is made up of 15 amino acids. CDR1 is SGHAT and CDR2 is FQDESV in the germline V gene (reference sequence). This clone was observed once. The sequence derives from a woman between 45 and 65 years old who had recovered from COVID-19. What was sequenced was PBMCs or T cells enriched from blood (not recorded which). The chain employs TRBV11-1 and TRBJ1-1; the D gene is possibly TRBD1 (5 bases). The CDR3 bases are TGTGCCAGCAGCCCTTCGCGGGGCTTTAACACTGAAGCTTTCTTT. It is translated as CASSPSRGFNTEAFF.